This TCR beta chain was captured by sequencing in a study of immune characterization of retroperitoneal liposarcoma. TCRdb re-derived calls from the PCR reads in MiXCR, one entry per CDR3 protein. The sample gives roughly 11,000 distinct CDR3 sequences, around 28% of which show up once; around 8.3% is in the top ten. V gave up 7 bases and J gave up 5 bases; unmatched junction bases: 2. This CDR3 is built from 11 residues. CDR1 and CDR2 from the germline V gene are MNHGY and SAAAGT. The chain uses TRBV6-8 and TRBJ2-7; 7 positions match TRBD2. This receptor was taken from a male donor with retroperitoneal liposarcoma. Sequencing input: tumor tissue. The CDR3 DNA follows: TGTGCCAGCAACCGGGGGGACGAGCAGTACTTC. Translation: CASNRGDEQYF.